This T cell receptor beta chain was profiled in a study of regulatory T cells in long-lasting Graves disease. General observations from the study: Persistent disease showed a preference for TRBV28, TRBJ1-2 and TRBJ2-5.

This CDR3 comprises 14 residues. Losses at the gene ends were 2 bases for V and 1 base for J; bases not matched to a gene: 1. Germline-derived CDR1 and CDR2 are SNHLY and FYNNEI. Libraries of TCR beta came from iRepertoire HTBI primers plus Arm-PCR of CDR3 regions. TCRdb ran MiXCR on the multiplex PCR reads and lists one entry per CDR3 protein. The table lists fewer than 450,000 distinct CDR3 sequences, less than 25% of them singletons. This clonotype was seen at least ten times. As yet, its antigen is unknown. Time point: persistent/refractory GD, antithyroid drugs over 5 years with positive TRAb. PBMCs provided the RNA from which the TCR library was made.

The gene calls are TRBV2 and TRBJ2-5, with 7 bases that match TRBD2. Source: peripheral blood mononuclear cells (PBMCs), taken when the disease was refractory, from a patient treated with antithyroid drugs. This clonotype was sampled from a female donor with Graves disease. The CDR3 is CASSELAAQETQYF. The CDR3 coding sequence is TGTGCCAGCAGTGAACTAGCGGCCCAAGAGACCCAGTACTTC. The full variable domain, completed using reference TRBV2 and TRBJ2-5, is EPEVTQTPSHQVTQMGQEVILRCVPISNHLYFYWYRQILGQKVEFLVSFYNNEISEKSEIFDDQFSVERPDGSNFTLKIRSTKLEDSAMYFCASSELAAQETQYFGPGTRLLVL.